This T cell receptor (beta chain) comes out of a study of blood T cell repertoires in COVID-19. Measured with immunoSEQ multiplex PCR; TCRdb has only the in-frame clones, and not every one. This table holds 100,000 to 150,000 clones, roughly 90% found once. This CDR3 is built from 14 residues. V trimming: 6 bases; J trimming: 6 bases; junction bases outside the gene matches: 2. Germline-derived CDR1 and CDR2 are MNHEY and SVGAGI. The TCR comes from a man aged 60-69 years with COVID-19, enrolled during active disease. The rearrangement uses TRBV6-5 and TRBJ1-4; 12 bases match TRBD1. Sequenced sample: peripheral blood. This chain's CDR3 is CASRWDRGHEKLFF. In DNA form, the CDR3 reads TGTGCCAGCAGATGGGACAGGGGGCATGAAAAACTGTTTTTT.